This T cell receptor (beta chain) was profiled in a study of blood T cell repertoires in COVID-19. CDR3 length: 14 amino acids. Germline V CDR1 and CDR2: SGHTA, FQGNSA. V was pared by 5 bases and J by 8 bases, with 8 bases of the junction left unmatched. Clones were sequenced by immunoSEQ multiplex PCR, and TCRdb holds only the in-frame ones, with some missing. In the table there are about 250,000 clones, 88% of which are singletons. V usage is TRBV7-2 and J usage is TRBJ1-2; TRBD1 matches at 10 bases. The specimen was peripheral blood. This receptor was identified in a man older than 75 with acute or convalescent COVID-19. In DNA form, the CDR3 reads TGTGCCAGCAGCCAACTGACAGGGGGCTGGGGCTACACCTTC. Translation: CASSQLTGGWGYTF.